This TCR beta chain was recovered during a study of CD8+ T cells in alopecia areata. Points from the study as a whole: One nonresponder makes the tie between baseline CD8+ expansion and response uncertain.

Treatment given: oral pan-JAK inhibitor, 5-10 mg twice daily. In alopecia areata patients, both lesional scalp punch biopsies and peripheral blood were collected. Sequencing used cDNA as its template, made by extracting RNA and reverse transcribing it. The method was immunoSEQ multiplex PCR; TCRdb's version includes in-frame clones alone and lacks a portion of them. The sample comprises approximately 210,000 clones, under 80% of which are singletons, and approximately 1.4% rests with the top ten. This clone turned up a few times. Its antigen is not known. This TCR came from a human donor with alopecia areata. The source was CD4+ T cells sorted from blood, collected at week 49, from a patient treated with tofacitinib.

CDR3 in amino acids: CAISATYNNEQFF. The CDR3 DNA sequence: TGTGCCATCAGCGCTACCTACAACAATGAGCAGTTCTTC. The chain combines TRBV10-3 with TRBJ2-1, with unresolved D. This CDR3 has 13 residues. V dropped 6 bases and J dropped 5 bases, with 11 bases sitting between them. The germline V gene has CDR1 ENHRY and CDR2 SYGVKD.